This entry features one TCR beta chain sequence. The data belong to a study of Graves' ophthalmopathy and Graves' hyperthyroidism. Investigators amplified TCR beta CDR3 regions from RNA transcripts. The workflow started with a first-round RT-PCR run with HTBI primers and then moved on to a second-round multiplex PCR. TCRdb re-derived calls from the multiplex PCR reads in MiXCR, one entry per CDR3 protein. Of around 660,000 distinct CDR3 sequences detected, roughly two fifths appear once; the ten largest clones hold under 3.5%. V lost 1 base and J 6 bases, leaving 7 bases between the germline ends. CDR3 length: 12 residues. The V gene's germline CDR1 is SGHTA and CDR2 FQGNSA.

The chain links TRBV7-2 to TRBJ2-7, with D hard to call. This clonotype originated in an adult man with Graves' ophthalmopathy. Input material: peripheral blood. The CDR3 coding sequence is TGTGCCAGCAGCTTAGAGTGGCGCGAGCAGTACTTC. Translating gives CASSLEWREQYF.